The present T cell receptor (beta chain) was sequenced within a study of T cell repertoires in cytomegalovirus infection. J was trimmed by 7 bases and V by 7 bases; bases with no gene match: 6. This CDR3 is built from 14 residues. On this clonotype: Antigen: not known.

MiXCR, run by TCRdb on the reads, gives a single entry per CDR3 protein. Of a few hundred thousand distinct CDR3 sequences listed, approximately 22% were seen once; the top ten hold approximately 20%. Sequenced here: cultured PBMCs, sampled from culture after CMV antigen stimulation. This chain links TRBV12-3 or TRBV12-4 with TRBJ1-4; 10 bases agree with TRBD1. The TCR sequence derives from a human donor in good health (CMV status not recorded). Some clones in this sample may be carry-over from other donors' samples. As DNA, the CDR3 is TGTGCCAGCACCCGGACAGGGGGGGGTGAAAAACTGTTTTTT. Amino acids: CASTRTGGGEKLFF.